The 20 T cell receptor beta chains listed next were all sequenced from one sample in a study of PD-L1 blockade in urothelial cancer. Assay: immunoSEQ multiplex PCR; the TCRdb copy retains only in-frame clones and omits some. Of about 52,000 clones listed, 84% were seen once; the top ten hold 5% to 7.5%. The source material was PBMCs, sampled around atezolizumab (anti-PD-L1) treatment. The source is a man aged 40-50 years with urothelial cancer.

This chain links TRBV7-3 with TRBJ2-3; 11 nucleotides match TRBD2. Germline assignment: CDR1 SGHTA and CDR2 FQGTGA. This CDR3 has 18 residues. J gave up 5 bases and V 4 bases, and 14 bases lay outside the gene matches. The CDR3 DNA is TGTGCCAGCAGCTCAAAGCCCATACTAGCGGGAGACTTAGATACGCAGTATTTT. The encoded protein is CASSSKPILAGDLDTQYF.

The chain combines TRBV11-1 with TRBJ1-1; a weak D match, TRBD1 (5 bases). Germline V lookup: CDR1 SGHAT, CDR2 FQDESV (reference sequence). Trimming cost V 2 bases and J 0 bases, with 7 bases left between them. This CDR3 region has 14 residues. The CDR3 sequence is CASSLQGVNTEAFF. Written as DNA, the CDR3 is TGTGCCAGCAGCTTACAAGGGGTGAACACTGAAGCTTTCTTT.

V is TRBV28 and J is TRBJ1-5; the match to TRBD1 covers 8 bases. V trimming: 7 bases; J trimming: 5 bases; junction bases outside the gene matches: 19. The CDR3 extends over 18 amino acids. The germline V gene encodes CDR1 MDHEN and CDR2 SYDVKM. The CDR3, as DNA: TGTGCCAGCACCCCCCATTCGGGGCAGGGGGCCAGGTATCAGCCCCAGCATTTT. Translating gives CASTPHSGQGARYQPQHF.

The rearrangement joins TRBV9 to TRBJ2-7; TRBD2 matches at 9 bases. Germline assignment: CDR1 SGDLS and CDR2 YYNGEE. The V segment lost 4 bases and the J segment 5 bases; nucleotides outside the gene matches: 10. CDR3 size: 15 residues. The CDR3: CASSPRPLAGNEQYF. The DNA for the CDR3 is TGTGCCAGCAGCCCCAGGCCGCTAGCGGGAAACGAGCAGTACTTC. Full variable domain (remainder filled in from reference TRBV9 and TRBJ2-7): DSGVTQTPKHLITATGQRVTLRCSPRSGDLSVYWYQQSLDQGLQFLIQYYNGEERAKGNILERFSAQQFPDLHSELNLSSLELGDSALYFCASSPRPLAGNEQYFGPGTRLTVT.

The chain couples TRBV6-1 to TRBJ2-1; 8 bases agree with TRBD2. The germline V gene encodes CDR1 MNHNS and CDR2 SASEGT. CDR3 size: 14 residues. The ends lost 10 bases at V and 5 bases at J; junction bases unmatched: 10. CDR3 region: CAINPGLGDNEQFF. DNA for the CDR3: TGTGCCATCAACCCGGGACTAGGAGACAATGAGCAGTTCTTC.

This rearrangement joins TRBV30 to TRBJ1-1, with TRBD1 as a possible D gene (5 bases). CDR3 length: 12 residues. Germline V gene data show CDR1 as GTSNPN and CDR2 as SVGIG (reference sequence). Trimming took 0 bases from V and 7 from J, leaving 9 bases between them. CDR3 sequence reads: CAWSVKQVEAFF. The CDR3 nucleotides are TGTGCCTGGAGTGTAAAACAGGTTGAAGCTTTCTTT.

V is TRBV9 and J is TRBJ2-1; 15 nucleotides line up with TRBD2. Germline values: CDR1 SGDLS, CDR2 YYNGEE. This CDR3 region has 18 residues. V shed 0 bases, J shed 4 bases, and the junction held 5 bases outside the gene matches. The CDR3 nucleotides read TGTGCCAGCAGCGTAGGGGGGACTAGCGGGAGGTTTTACAATGAGCAGTTCTTC. It codes for CASSVGGTSGRFYNEQFF.

CDR3 region: CASSQDGQGTYEQYF. CDR3 sequence (DNA): TGTGCCAGCAGCCAAGATGGACAGGGGACCTACGAGCAGTACTTC. V gene TRBV4-2 combines with J gene TRBJ2-7; 9 nucleotides match TRBD1. Germline V lookup: CDR1 LGHNA, CDR2 YNFKEQ. Trimming took 0 bases from V and 2 from J; bases not matched to a gene: 2. The CDR3 is made up of 15 amino acids.

The V gene is TRBV19, the J gene TRBJ1-5; D ambiguous. Trimming cost V 3 bases and J 3 bases, with 9 bases left between them. This CDR3 contains 14 residues. Germline assignment: CDR1 LNHDA and CDR2 SQIVND (reference sequence). CDR3 sequence (DNA): TGTGCCAGTAGTATCGTGAGGGTCAATCAGCCCCAGCATTTT. Encoded protein: CASSIVRVNQPQHF.

V gene TRBV18 combines with J gene TRBJ2-3; D not certain. Germline CDR1 is KGHSH and CDR2 is LQKENI. Trimming shortened V by 2 bases and J by 1 base, and 7 bases separated the two germline ends. This CDR3 comprises 14 residues. The CDR3 loop reads CASSPVPGTDTQYF. CDR3 in DNA: TGTGCCAGCTCACCAGTTCCGGGCACAGATACGCAGTATTTT.

This sequence joins TRBV5-4 and TRBJ2-2; 8 bases fit TRBD2. Germline CDR1 is SGHNT and CDR2 is YYREEE (reference sequence). Trimming at V came to 0 bases and at J to 4 bases, leaving 8 bases not matched to a gene. CDR3 length: 17 amino acids. For the CDR3, the DNA is TGTGCCAGCAGCTTGGGCGACGGGAGGGTGGGCACCGGGGAGCTGTTTTTT. This sequence encodes CASSLGDGRVGTGELFF.

This clone has just one count. The CDR3 sequence: CASSPGISNEKLFF. The CDR3 DNA follows: TGTGCCAGCAGTCCCGGGATAAGTAATGAAAAACTGTTTTTT. The genes are TRBV28 and TRBJ1-4; D call uncertain. CDR3 length: 14 residues. Between the trimmed V and J ends, which lost 5 bases and 4 bases, there was a span of 11 bases. The germline CDR1 and CDR2 sequences are MDHEN and SYDVKM.

This chain links TRBV5-1 with TRBJ2-1; possibly TRBD2 for D (5 bases). Between the trimmed V and J ends, which lost 3 bases and 5 bases, there was a span of 9 bases. The length of the CDR3 is 13 residues. Germline V gene data show CDR1 as SGHRS and CDR2 as YFSETQ. This chain's CDR3 is CASSSLADNEQFF. The DNA of the CDR3 is TGCGCCAGCAGCTCTCTAGCCGACAATGAGCAGTTCTTC.

The chain has TRBV9 and TRBJ2-5; weak D call: TRBD2 (5 bases). The CDR3 is made up of 13 amino acids. The V gene's germline CDR1 is SGDLS and CDR2 YYNGEE. Trimming took 9 bases from V and 7 from J, leaving 19 bases between them. This chain's CDR3 is CATSILDGGTQYF. The CDR3 DNA reads TGTGCCACCTCCATCCTCGACGGAGGGACCCAGTACTTC.

This chain links TRBV4-3 with TRBJ1-3, with unresolved D. The CDR3 is 14 residues long. V lost 0 bases and J 4 bases, leaving 7 bases between the germline ends. Germline V gives CDR1 LGHNA, CDR2 YSLEER. The CDR3 nucleotides are TGCGCCAGCAGCCAAGACGTACGGGGAAACACCATATATTTT. This encodes CASSQDVRGNTIYF.

The chain employs TRBV28 and TRBJ1-1; TRBD1 aligns across 7 bases. The length of the CDR3 is 16 residues. The germline CDR1 and CDR2 sequences are MDHEN and SYDVKM. The trim removed 4 bases at V and 3 bases at J, leaving 11 bases unmatched. The CDR3 is CASSSTGESRYTEAFF. DNA for the CDR3: TGTGCCAGCAGTTCCACAGGGGAGTCCCGTTACACTGAAGCTTTCTTT.

This clone was seen only once. The genes are TRBV13 and TRBJ2-2; 13 bases fit TRBD2. In germline, CDR1 is PRHDT, CDR2 FYEKMQ (reference sequence). V lost 5 bases and J lost 6; bases outside the gene matches: 9. The CDR3 has 17 residues. Here the CDR3 DNA reads TGTGCCAGCAGCCCCGAAGGACTAGCGGGAGTCGCCGGGGAGCTGTTTTTT. Its translation: CASSPEGLAGVAGELFF.

The genes are TRBV28 and TRBJ2-1; 13 positions agree with TRBD2. Germline CDR1 is MDHEN and CDR2 is SYDVKM. This CDR3 region has 15 residues. Unmatched junction bases numbered 8, after V lost 5 bases and J lost 10 bases. The CDR3 spells CASSPGLAGDQEQFF. DNA for the CDR3: TGTGCCAGCAGTCCTGGACTAGCGGGAGATCAAGAGCAGTTCTTC.

This clone came up once. The chain couples TRBV30 to TRBJ1-5; D is unclear. The V gene's germline CDR1 is GTSNPN and CDR2 SVGIG (reference sequence). Trimming took 2 bases from V and 6 from J, leaving 11 bases between them. The CDR3 length is 13 residues. The CDR3 DNA reads as TGTGCCTGGAGTCCCTACGCGGGTCAGCCCCAGCATTTT. Residues: CAWSPYAGQPQHF.

The chain combines TRBV7-8 with TRBJ1-3; TRBD1 agrees at 7 bases. CDR1 and CDR2 from the germline V gene are SGHVS and FQNEAQ. Germline trimming cut 5 bases from V and 0 bases from J; bases unmatched to any gene: 7. The CDR3 consists of 16 residues. CDR3 amino acids: CASSPDRDFSGNTIYF. The DNA of the CDR3 is TGTGCCAGCAGCCCCGACAGGGATTTCTCTGGAAACACCATATATTTT.